These 23 T cell receptor beta chains came from one sample sequenced in a study of shared clonotypes between healthy human individuals. The table came from immunoSEQ multiplex PCR; TCRdb's copy has only in-frame clones and leaves some out. The data show about 1.1 million clones, 77% seen once. Sequencing input: memory CD4+ T cells from PBMCs. Subset: CD45RA-negative fraction. These receptors originate from a man aged 18 to 35 in good health. Some clones in this sample may be carry-over from other donors' samples.

Remarks on this clone: An end of the junction does not agree with germline; a read error may underlie this. The rearrangement joins TRBV5-1 to TRBJ1-5; the match to TRBD1 covers 7 bases. The CDR3 spans 14 residues. CDR1 is SGHRS, CDR2 YFSETQ, per germline. The CDR3 loop is CASSPTGEGQPQHF. For the CDR3, the DNA is TGCGCTAGCAGCCCCACAGGGGAAGGTCAGCCCCAGCATTTT. Full variable domain (rest looked up from reference TRBV5-1 and TRBJ1-5): KAGVTQTPRYLIKTRGQQVTLSCSPISGHRSVSWYQQTPGQGLQFLFEYFSETQRNKGNFPGRFSGRQFSNSRSEMNVSTLELGDSALYLCASSPTGEGQPQHFGDGTRLSIL.

Remarks on this clone: A junction end diverges from the germline sequence, so it may reflect a read error. This chain uses TRBV5-1 with TRBJ2-1; 7 positions match TRBD2. This CDR3 is built from 15 residues. Germline V gives CDR1 SGHRS, CDR2 YFSETQ. The CDR3 protein is CASSPDPGGKNEQLF. The CDR3, as DNA: TGCGCCAGCAGCCCCGACCCGGGGGGTAAGAATGAGCAGCTCTTC.

The chain combines TRBV11-2 with TRBJ2-5; no firm D call. Germline V lookup: CDR1 SGHAT, CDR2 FQNNGV. The CDR3 runs to 14 residues. V was pared by 5 bases and J by 5 bases, with 15 bases between. In DNA form, the CDR3 reads TGTGCCAGCAGCCTACAGCGAGCCGGGGAGACCCAGTACTTC. It specifies CASSLQRAGETQYF. Looking up the rest from reference TRBV11-2 and TRBJ2-5 gives the full variable domain: EAGVAQSPRYKIIEKRQSVAFWCNPISGHATLYWYQQILGQGPKLLIQFQNNGVVDDSQLPKDRFSAERLKGVDSTLKIQPAKLEDSAVYLCASSLQRAGETQYFGPGTRLLVL.

The chain joins TRBV28 to TRBJ2-7; unclear D gene. The CDR3 is 13 amino acids. CDR1 is MDHEN and CDR2 is SYDVKM in the germline V gene. V gave up 7 bases and J gave up 2 bases, with 12 bases separating them. In nucleotides, the CDR3 is TGTGCCAGCAACCCGACCGGGCCCTACGAGCAGTACTTC. Its protein is CASNPTGPYEQYF.

J is TRBJ2-1 and V is TRBV7-3; a possible D gene is TRBD1 (6 bases). Germline-derived CDR1 and CDR2 are SGHTA and FQGTGA. The V gene lost 5 bases and the J gene lost 0 bases, with 11 bases spanning the gap. The CDR3 contains 15 residues. CDR3 nucleotides: TGTGCCAGCAGCAGTACAGGGAACTCCTACAATGAGCAGTTCTTC. This codes for CASSSTGNSYNEQFF.

CDR3 amino acids: CASSDRVGLGNQPQHF. Here the CDR3 DNA reads TGTGCCAGCAGTGATCGCGTGGGGCTGGGCAATCAGCCCCAGCATTTT. This chain joins TRBV6-1 and TRBJ1-5; possible D gene TRBD1, 5 bases. V lost 3 bases and J lost 2, with 14 bases in between. Germline V lookup: CDR1 MNHNS, CDR2 SASEGT. The CDR3 loop spans 16 amino acids.

This clone has more than one count but fewer than ten. The chain recombines TRBV18 with TRBJ1-4, with TRBD1 matching over 9 bases. There are 12 residues in the CDR3. Losses at the gene ends were 6 bases for V and 10 bases for J; bases not matched to a gene: 3. CDR1 is KGHSH, CDR2 LQKENI, per germline. The CDR3, as DNA: TGTGCCAGCTCCCTGGACAGGGGAAAACTGTTTTTT. Protein product: CASSLDRGKLFF.

In this sample, this clone turned up a few times. CDR3 DNA: TGCGCCAGCAGCTTGGTGGCTAGCGGGACCACAGATACGCAGTATTTT. It specifies CASSLVASGTTDTQYF. V is TRBV5-1 and J is TRBJ2-3; 9 bases line up with TRBD2. Germline V gene data show CDR1 as SGHRS and CDR2 as YFSETQ. With V trimmed by 0 bases and J by 2 bases, 4 bases remained unmatched. This CDR3 is built from 16 residues.

As regards this clone: This may stem from a read error, because a much larger clone lies one nucleotide away. DNA of the CDR3: TGTGCCAGCAGCCAGGGAGATACGCAGTATTTT. Translating gives CASSQGDTQYF. This sequence joins TRBV4-2 and TRBJ2-3; D gene unclear. Germline V gene sequence: CDR1 LGHNA, CDR2 YNFKEQ. V was cut by 3 bases and J by 5 bases, with 3 bases left in between. The CDR3 has 11 amino acids.

Concerning this clone: This specimen includes other DNA sequences encoding the same CDR3. The chain employs TRBV27 and TRBJ1-1; perhaps TRBD1 as D (6 bases). The CDR3 runs to 13 residues. CDR1 and CDR2 from the germline V gene are MNHEY and SMNVEV (reference sequence). V lost 3 bases and J 4 bases, leaving 9 bases between the germline ends. The CDR3 DNA follows: TGTGCCAGCAGTTTGTTCAGGGGCACTGAAGCTTTCTTT. Its protein product is CASSLFRGTEAFF.

The chain joins TRBV30 to TRBJ1-4, with TRBD1 matching 7 bases. The germline gives CDR1 GTSNPN, CDR2 SVGIG (reference sequence). The CDR3 consists of 17 residues. V lost 0 bases to trimming and J lost 1 base; unmatched junction nucleotides: 8. CDR3 nucleotides: TGTGCCTGGAGTGTACGAGAGGGGGCACTAACTAATGAAAAACTGTTTTTT. This gives the protein CAWSVREGALTNEKLFF.

V and J are TRBV4-2 and TRBJ1-2; the D is unclear. The germline CDR1 and CDR2 sequences are LGHNA and YNFKEQ. This CDR3 has 15 residues. The V end was cut by 4 bases, the J end by 4 bases, with 16 bases between. The CDR3 region has the DNA TGTGCCAGCAGCCCCCCTGGGTTACCTGGCTATGGCTACACCTTC. It translates to CASSPPGLPGYGYTF.

The chain has TRBV5-1 and TRBJ1-2, with TRBD1 identical over 10 bases. Germline V CDR1 and CDR2: SGHRS, YFSETQ. The CDR3 is 14 amino acids. Trimming removed 5 bases from V and 4 bases from J; junction bases left unmatched: 5. The CDR3 here is CASRGTGESYGYTF. For the CDR3, the DNA is TGCGCCAGCAGGGGGACAGGGGAGTCCTATGGCTACACCTTC.

This chain uses TRBV5-1 with TRBJ2-1; the D gene could be TRBD1 or TRBD2 (7 bases each). CDR3 size: 15 residues. Germline V gene sequence: CDR1 SGHRS, CDR2 YFSETQ. V was trimmed by 0 bases and J by 8 bases, leaving 15 bases between them. The CDR3 spells CASSLEGAGDHEQFF. Written as DNA, the CDR3 is TGCGCCAGCAGCTTGGAGGGGGCGGGAGATCATGAGCAGTTCTTC.

There are a few counts of this clone. The rearrangement links TRBV28 to TRBJ2-5; 9 bases align to TRBD2. CDR1 is MDHEN, CDR2 SYDVKM, per germline. CDR3 length: 15 amino acids. The junction had 11 bases not matched to a gene; V was cut back by 7 bases and J by 5 bases. The CDR3, as DNA: TGTGCCAGCACCTCACCGGGACTAGCTCTGGAGACCCAGTACTTC. Encoded protein: CASTSPGLALETQYF. Full variable domain (rest looked up from reference TRBV28 and TRBJ2-5): DVKVTQSSRYLVKRTGEKVFLECVQDMDHENMFWYRQDPGLGLRLIYFSYDVKMKEKGDIPEGYSVSREKKERFSLILESASTNQTSMYLCASTSPGLALETQYFGPGTRLLVL.

This chain connects TRBV7-9 to TRBJ1-1; TRBD1 might be the D (5 bases). The V gene's germline CDR1 is SEHNR and CDR2 FQNEAQ (reference sequence). Deletions cut 3 bases from V and 3 bases from J, with 11 bases between. The CDR3 spans 14 residues. CDR3 amino acids: CASSFSGAHTEAFF. Written as DNA, the CDR3 is TGTGCCAGCAGCTTCTCCGGGGCTCACACTGAAGCTTTCTTT.

There are a few counts of this clone. The genes are TRBV2 and TRBJ2-1; 11 bases are shared with TRBD2. Germline V lookup: CDR1 SNHLY, CDR2 FYNNEI. The CDR3 loop spans 20 amino acids. V was clipped by 5 bases and J by 9 bases; unmatched bases: 24. For the CDR3, the DNA is TGTGCCAGCAGTCGCCGCCGGGACAACCTATTTAGCGGGAGGGGCGCTGAGCAGTTCTTC. It codes for CASSRRRDNLFSGRGAEQFF.

The chain carries TRBV25-1 and TRBJ2-3; D is ambiguous. Germline V gene lookup returns CDR1 MGHDK and CDR2 SYGVNS. The CDR3 totals 14 residues. V was clipped by 6 bases and J by 3 bases, with 13 bases between them. CDR3 bases: TGTGCCAGCAGCGCGCGATCTAGAACAGATACGCAGTATTTT. Protein sequence: CASSARSRTDTQYF.

Comment on this clone: Additional DNA sequences in this sample encode the identical CDR3. The rearrangement uses TRBV6-5 and TRBJ2-7; D possibly corresponds to TRBD2 (6 bases). Trimming removed 0 bases at V and 1 base at J, with 10 bases between. Germline lookup yields CDR1 MNHEY and CDR2 SVGAGI. The CDR3 spans 15 residues. CDR3 in amino acids: CASSYSSRGSYEQYF. The CDR3, as DNA: TGTGCCAGCAGTTACTCGAGTCGGGGGTCCTACGAGCAGTACTTC.

The chain combines TRBV28 with TRBJ1-2, with unresolved D. Germline V gene data show CDR1 as MDHEN and CDR2 as SYDVKM. The germline V and J ends were trimmed by 7 bases and 4 bases, with 13 bases remaining between them. The CDR3 contains 13 residues. In DNA form, the CDR3 reads TGTGCCAGCACCCCCCTGCTTGGCTATGGCTACACCTTC. It translates to CASTPLLGYGYTF.

The chain links TRBV28 to TRBJ2-4; D tentatively reads TRBD1 or TRBD2 (5 bases each). The CDR3 totals 15 residues. V lost 2 bases to trimming and J lost 1 base, with 9 bases between them. Germline-derived CDR1 and CDR2 are MDHEN and SYDVKM. CDR3: CASSLRGSAKNIQYF. The CDR3 bases are TGTGCCAGCAGTTTACGGGGCTCGGCCAAAAACATTCAGTACTTC.

The chain combines TRBV6-5 with TRBJ1-5; TRBD1 is a possible D gene (5 bases). This CDR3 is built from 13 residues. Germline CDR1 reads MNHEY; CDR2 reads SVGAGI. The germline V and J ends were trimmed by 5 bases and 7 bases, with 12 bases remaining between them. Here the CDR3 reads CASSQAGRQPQHF. DNA for the CDR3: TGTGCCAGCAGTCAGGCGGGGCGACAGCCCCAGCATTTT.

The chain couples TRBV10-3 to TRBJ1-1, with TRBD1 identical over 12 bases. V lost 6 bases to trimming and J lost 1 base; unmatched junction nucleotides: 15. The CDR3 totals 19 residues. The germline V gene encodes CDR1 ENHRY and CDR2 SYGVKD. The CDR3 coding sequence is TGTGCCATCAGGGGGACAGGGGGCGAAAGTAGGACGGGGAACACTGAAGCTTTCTTT. The encoded protein is CAIRGTGGESRTGNTEAFF.